This is a list of T cell receptor beta chains from one sample in a study of STAT5B mutations in CD4+ large granular lymphocyte leukemia. Clones were sequenced by immunoSEQ multiplex PCR, and TCRdb holds only the in-frame ones, with some missing. The sample lists 25,000 to 40,000 clones, 70% to 75% occurring once. Sequencing input: CD4+ T cells from blood buffy coats. These receptors came from a human donor in good health. Both conserved end residues are part of each CDR3. Fields, in order: D gene, clone size, J gene, V gene, CDR3 DNA, CDR3 protein. The D gene is left open where the match is weak. Clone sizes are given selectively: once, few, many, or a class where the clone is expanded.

NA | NA | TRBJ2-1 | TRBV7-2 | TGTGCCAGCAGCTTAGCCGGCTCACGGTGGGAGCAGTTCTTC | CASSLAGSRWEQFF
NA | NA | TRBJ1-1 | TRBV4-3 | TGCGCCAGCAGCCGCTTAAGGGGGGATACTGAAGCTTTCTTT | CASSRLRGDTEAFF
NA | few | TRBJ1-1 | TRBV12-2 | TGTGCAAGTCGTGCGCCGGAAACTAACACTGAAGCTTTCTTT | CASRAPETNTEAFF
NA | few | TRBJ2-2 | TRBV7-6 | TGTGCCAGCAGCTCCGGGGACACCGGGGAGCTGTTTTTT | CASSSGDTGELFF
NA | few | TRBJ2-7 | TRBV11-3 | TGTGCCAGCAGCTCTTATTACGAGCAGTACTTC | CASSSYYEQYF
NA | NA | TRBJ2-1 | TRBV30 | TGTGCCTGGAGTGTAACGGACGGGTGGATAGGGGGGAGCTCCTACAATGAGCAGTTCTTC | CAWSVTDGWIGGSSYNEQFF
NA | NA | TRBJ1-1 | TRBV5-4 | TGTGCCAGCAGCCCTGACGTGGGGGCACTGGGCACTGAAGCTTTCTTT | CASSPDVGALGTEAFF
TRBD1 | once | TRBJ2-7 | TRBV19 | TGTGCCAGTAGAAGGACAGGGGACTACGAGCAGTACTTC | CASRRTGDYEQYF
NA | NA | TRBJ2-7 | TRBV11-3 | TGTGCCAGCAGCTACGAGCCACAATCCTCCTACGAGCAGTACTTC | CASSYEPQSSYEQYF
TRBD1 | NA | TRBJ1-2 | TRBV2 | TGTGCCAGTAATCCCCGGACAGGGGGCTATGGCTACACCTTC | CASNPRTGGYGYTF
NA | NA | TRBJ1-2 | TRBV19 | TGTGCCAGTAATCCCACCCAGGGGTGGGGTGGCTACACCTTC | CASNPTQGWGGYTF
TRBD2 | once | TRBJ2-3 | TRBV30 | TGTGCCTGGAGGGCTGGACTAGCGGGACTCACAGATACGCAGTATTTT | CAWRAGLAGLTDTQYF
NA | NA | TRBJ2-7 | TRBV6-1 | TGTGCCAGCAGTGACTACGAGCAGTACTTC | CASSDYEQYF
TRBD1 | few | TRBJ2-7 | TRBV5-1 | TGCGCCAGCAGCTGGACAGGGGACTCCTACGAGCAGTACTTC | CASSWTGDSYEQYF
TRBD1 | few | TRBJ2-2 | TRBV13 | TGTGCCAGCAGCTTGGCAGGCAGGGGGCTCACCGGGGAGCTGTTTTTT | CASSLAGRGLTGELFF
TRBD1 | few | TRBJ1-6 | TRBV5-1 | TGCGCCAGCAGCTTGGGGGACAGTTCCTATAATTCACCCCTCCACTTT | CASSLGDSSYNSPLHF
TRBD2 | NA | TRBJ2-1 | TRBV2 | TGTGCCAGCAGAGCCGGGACTAGCGGGGGTTATGAGCAGTTCTTC | CASRAGTSGGYEQFF
TRBD1 | NA | TRBJ1-5 | TRBV5-3 | TGTGCCAGAAGCTTTAGGACAGGGCTCCTCCTTAGCAATCAGCCCCAGCATTTT | CARSFRTGLLLSNQPQHF
NA | few | TRBJ2-2 | TRBV7-9 | TGTGCCAGCAGTCGCCACAACGGTTTTTCATGGGTGGCCGGGGAGCTGTTTTTT | CASSRHNGFSWVAGELFF
NA | NA | TRBJ2-1 | TRBV11-3 | TGTGCCAGCAGCTTAGTTGGGGGGCCGGTCGGTCAGTTCTTC | CASSLVGGPVGQFF
NA | NA | TRBJ2-2 | TRBV5-4 | TGTGCCAGCAGCCAGCAGGGCTCCGGGGAGCTGTTTTTT | CASSQQGSGELFF
TRBD1 | NA | TRBJ1-3 | TRBV5-1 | TGCGCCAGCAGCGGCGCCGGGACAGGGTACAGAAACACCATATATTTT | CASSGAGTGYRNTIYF
TRBD1 | NA | TRBJ2-3 | TRBV5-6 | TGTGCCAGCAGCTTACGACACGTGGACAGGGGGCTCACAGATACGCAGTATTTT | CASSLRHVDRGLTDTQYF
NA | NA | TRBJ2-7 | TRBV30 | TGTGCCTCGAAAAGCAGCGGTTTACCCTACGAGCAGTACTTC | CASKSSGLPYEQYF
NA | NA | TRBJ2-3 | TRBV19 | TGTGCCAGTAGCAGCGGAGGGGGGGGCTGGGATACGCAGTATTTT | CASSSGGGGWDTQYF
TRBD2 | few | TRBJ2-7 | TRBV6-4 | TGTGCCAGCAGTGAGTCTAGCGGGGCCTACGAGCAGTACTTC | CASSESSGAYEQYF
NA | NA | TRBJ2-5 | TRBV7-3 | TGTGCCAGCAGCTTTCTTGAGACCCAGTACTTC | CASSFLETQYF
NA | NA | TRBJ1-4 | TRBV27 | TGTGCCAGCAGGTTTGGGGCGGGTTTTGCTAATGAAAAACTGTTTTTT | CASRFGAGFANEKLFF
TRBD1 | NA | TRBJ2-7 | TRBV19 | TGTGCCAGTAGTTCCCGGGACAGGGACTACGGGCAGTACTTC | CASSSRDRDYGQYF
NA | NA | TRBJ2-7 | TRBV7-2 | TGTGCCAGCAGTCAAGACAGGTCTGGTTCCTACGAGCAGTACTTC | CASSQDRSGSYEQYF
TRBD2 | NA | TRBJ2-7 | TRBV27 | TGTGCCAGCAGTTCCCCCCTAGCGGGAGTTGGGGAGCAGTACTTC | CASSSPLAGVGEQYF
NA | NA | TRBJ1-2 | TRBV5-6 | TGTGCCAGCAGAATGGGACCTAACTATGGCTACACCTTC | CASRMGPNYGYTF
NA | NA | TRBJ2-7 | TRBV9 | TGTGCCAGCAGCCCCCAGGTGGGACCCTTCTACGAGCAGTACTTC | CASSPQVGPFYEQYF
NA | NA | TRBJ1-3 | TRBV19 | TGTGCCAGTAGTATAGGTGGCCAGAGCTCTGGAAACACCATATATTTT | CASSIGGQSSGNTIYF